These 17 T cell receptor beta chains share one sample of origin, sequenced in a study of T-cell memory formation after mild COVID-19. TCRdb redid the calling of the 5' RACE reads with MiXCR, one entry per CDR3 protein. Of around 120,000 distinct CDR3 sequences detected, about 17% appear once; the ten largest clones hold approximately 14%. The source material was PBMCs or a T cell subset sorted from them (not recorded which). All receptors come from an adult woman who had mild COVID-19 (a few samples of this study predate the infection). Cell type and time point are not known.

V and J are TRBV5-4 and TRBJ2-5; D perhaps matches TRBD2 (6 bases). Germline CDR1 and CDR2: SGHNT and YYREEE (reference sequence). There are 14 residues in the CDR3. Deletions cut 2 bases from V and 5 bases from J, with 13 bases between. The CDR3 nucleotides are TGTGCCAGCAGCTTCCCGGGGGTCGGGGAGACCCAGTACTTC. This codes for CASSFPGVGETQYF.

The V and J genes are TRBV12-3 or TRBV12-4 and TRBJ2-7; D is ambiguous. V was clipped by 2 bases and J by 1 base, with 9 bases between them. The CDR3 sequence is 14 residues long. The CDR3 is CASSLYGGSYEQYF. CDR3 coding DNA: TGTGCCAGCAGTTTATACGGTGGGTCCTACGAGCAGTACTTC.

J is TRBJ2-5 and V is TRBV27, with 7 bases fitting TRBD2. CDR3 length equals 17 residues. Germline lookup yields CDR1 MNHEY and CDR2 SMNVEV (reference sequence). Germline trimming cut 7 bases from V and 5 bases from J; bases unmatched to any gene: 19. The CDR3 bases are TGTGCCAGCACCATGACATCTACGGGAGGAGGTTGGGAGACCCAGTACTTC. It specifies CASTMTSTGGGWETQYF.

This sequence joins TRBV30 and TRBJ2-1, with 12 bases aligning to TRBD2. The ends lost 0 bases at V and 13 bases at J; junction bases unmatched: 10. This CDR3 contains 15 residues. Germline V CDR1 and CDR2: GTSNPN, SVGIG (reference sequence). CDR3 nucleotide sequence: TGTGCCTGGAGTGTAAGGGGACGGACTAGCGGGGTTCAGTTCTTC. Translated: CAWSVRGRTSGVQFF.

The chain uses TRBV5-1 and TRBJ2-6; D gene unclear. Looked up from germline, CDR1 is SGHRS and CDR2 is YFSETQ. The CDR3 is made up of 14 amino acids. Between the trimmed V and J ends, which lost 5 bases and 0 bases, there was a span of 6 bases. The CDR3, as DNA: TGCGCCAGCAGTATAGGCTCTGGGGCCAACGTCCTGACTTTC. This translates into CASSIGSGANVLTF.

The CDR3: CASSLLGSGGASTDTQYF. The CDR3, as DNA: TGTGCCAGCAGTCTCCTAGGGTCGGGGGGAGCCTCCACAGATACGCAGTATTTT. This chain connects TRBV12-3 or TRBV12-4 to TRBJ2-3; TRBD2 aligns across 7 bases. This CDR3 comprises 18 residues. The J segment lost 2 bases and the V segment lost 5 bases, leaving 16 bases of the junction unmatched.

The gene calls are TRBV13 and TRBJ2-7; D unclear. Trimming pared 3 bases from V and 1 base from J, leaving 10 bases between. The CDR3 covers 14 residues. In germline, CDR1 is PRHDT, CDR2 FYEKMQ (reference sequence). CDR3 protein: CASSLSALSYEQYF. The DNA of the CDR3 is TGTGCCAGCAGCTTGTCAGCGCTATCCTACGAGCAGTACTTC. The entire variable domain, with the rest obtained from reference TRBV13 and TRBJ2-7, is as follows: AAGVIQSPRHLIKEKRETATLKCYPIPRHDTVYWYQQGPGQDPQFLISFYEKMQSDKGSIPDRFSAQQFSDYHSELNMSSLELGDSALYFCASSLSALSYEQYFGPGTRLTVT.

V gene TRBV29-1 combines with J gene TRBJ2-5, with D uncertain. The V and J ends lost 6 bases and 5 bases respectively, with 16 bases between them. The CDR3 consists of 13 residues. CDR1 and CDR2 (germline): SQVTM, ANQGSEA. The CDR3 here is CSVIEENWETQYF. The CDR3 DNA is TGCAGCGTCATAGAGGAGAATTGGGAGACCCAGTACTTC. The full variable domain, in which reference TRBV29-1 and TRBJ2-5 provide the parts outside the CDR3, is SAVISQKPSRDICQRGTSLTIQCQVDSQVTMMFWYRQQPGQSLTLIATANQGSEATYESGFVIDKFPISRPNLTFSTLTVSNMSPEDSSIYLCSVIEENWETQYFGPGTRLLVL.

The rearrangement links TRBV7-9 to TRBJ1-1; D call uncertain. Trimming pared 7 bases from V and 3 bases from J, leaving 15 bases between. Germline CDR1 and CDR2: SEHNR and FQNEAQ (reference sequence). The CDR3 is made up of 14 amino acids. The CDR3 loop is CASTLHPRDTEAFF. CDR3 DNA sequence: TGTGCCAGCACCCTCCACCCCCGGGACACTGAAGCTTTCTTT.

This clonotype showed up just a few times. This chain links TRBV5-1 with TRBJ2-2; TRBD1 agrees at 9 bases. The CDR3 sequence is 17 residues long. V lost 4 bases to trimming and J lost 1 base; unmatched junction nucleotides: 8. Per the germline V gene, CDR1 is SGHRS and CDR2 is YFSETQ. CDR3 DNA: TGCGCCAGCAGCGGAACCGCGGGACAGGGGAACACCGGGGAGCTGTTTTTT. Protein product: CASSGTAGQGNTGELFF.

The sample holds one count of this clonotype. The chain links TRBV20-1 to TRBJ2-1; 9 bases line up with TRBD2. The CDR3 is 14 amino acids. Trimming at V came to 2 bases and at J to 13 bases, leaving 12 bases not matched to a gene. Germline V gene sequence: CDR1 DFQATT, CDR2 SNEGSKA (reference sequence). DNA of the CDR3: TGCAGTGCTAGACCTAGCGGGGCCGCTGGGGGTCAGTTCTTC. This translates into CSARPSGAAGGQFF.

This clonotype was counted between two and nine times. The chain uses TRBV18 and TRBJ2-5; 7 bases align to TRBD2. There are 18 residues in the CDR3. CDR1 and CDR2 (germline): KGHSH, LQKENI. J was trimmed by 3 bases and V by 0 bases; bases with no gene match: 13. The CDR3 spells CASSPPTREGSGEETQYF. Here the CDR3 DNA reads TGTGCCAGCTCACCACCGACTAGAGAAGGCAGCGGGGAAGAGACCCAGTACTTC.

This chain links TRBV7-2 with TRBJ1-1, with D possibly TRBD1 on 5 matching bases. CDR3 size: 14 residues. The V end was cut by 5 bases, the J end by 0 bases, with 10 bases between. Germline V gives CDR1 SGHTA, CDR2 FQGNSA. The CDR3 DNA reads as TGTGCCAGCAGCGACCCAGGGTTGAACACTGAAGCTTTCTTT. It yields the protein CASSDPGLNTEAFF. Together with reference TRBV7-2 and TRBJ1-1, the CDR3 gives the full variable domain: GAGVSQSPSNKVTEKGKDVELRCDPISGHTALYWYRQSLGQGLEFLIYFQGNSAPDKSGLPSDRFSAERTGGSVSTLTIQRTQQEDSAVYLCASSDPGLNTEAFFGQGTRLTVV.

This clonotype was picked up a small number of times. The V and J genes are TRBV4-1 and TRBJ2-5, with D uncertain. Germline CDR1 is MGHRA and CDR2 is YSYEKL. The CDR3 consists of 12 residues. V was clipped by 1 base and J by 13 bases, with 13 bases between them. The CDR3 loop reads CASSQGLLSGYF. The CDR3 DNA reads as TGCGCCAGCAGCCAAGGACTTCTCTCGGGGTACTTC.

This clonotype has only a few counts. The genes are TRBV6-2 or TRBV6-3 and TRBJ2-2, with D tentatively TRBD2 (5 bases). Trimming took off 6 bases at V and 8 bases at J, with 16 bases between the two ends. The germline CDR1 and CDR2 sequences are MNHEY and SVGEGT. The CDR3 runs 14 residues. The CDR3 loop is CASSTAGVPGELFF. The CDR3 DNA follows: TGTGCCAGCAGCACCGCCGGGGTCCCGGGGGAGCTGTTTTTT.

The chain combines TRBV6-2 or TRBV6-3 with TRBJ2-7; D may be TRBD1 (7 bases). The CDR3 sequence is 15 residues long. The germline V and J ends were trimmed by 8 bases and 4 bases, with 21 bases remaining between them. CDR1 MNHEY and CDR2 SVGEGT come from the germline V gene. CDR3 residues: CASHRGWGLGYEQYF. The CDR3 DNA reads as TGTGCCAGCCACAGGGGTTGGGGACTCGGGTACGAGCAGTACTTC.

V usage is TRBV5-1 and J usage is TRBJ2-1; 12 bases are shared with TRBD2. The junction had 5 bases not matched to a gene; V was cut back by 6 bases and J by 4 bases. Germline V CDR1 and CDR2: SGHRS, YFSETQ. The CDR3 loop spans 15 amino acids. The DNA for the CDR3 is TGCGCCAGCAAGGTGACTAGCGGGAGTTACAATGAGCAGTTCTTC. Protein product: CASKVTSGSYNEQFF.